Shown below are 22 T cell receptor beta chains from a single sample sequenced in a study of control samples from healthy donors and cancer patients. Profiling relied on immunoSEQ multiplex PCR, and the TCRdb table lists in-frame clones only, not all of them. This sample has about 120,000 clones, with about 91% found just once. The sequenced sample consisted of blood. These receptors all stem from a man aged 40-49 years in good health.

The chain employs TRBV3-1 (or the pseudogene TRBV3-2) and TRBJ1-3, with TRBD1 matching 8 bases. CDR1 LGHDT and CDR2 YNNKEL come from the germline V gene (reference sequence). The CDR3 covers 18 residues. Losses at the gene ends were 4 bases for V and 0 bases for J; bases not matched to a gene: 11. The CDR3 DNA reads TGTGCCAGCAGCCCTAGCCCGGACAGGGAAAGCTCTGGAAACACCATATATTTT. This codes for CASSPSPDRESSGNTIYF.

The chain is built from TRBV6-1 and TRBJ2-6; TRBD1 matches at 9 bases. Germline trimming cut 4 bases from V and 0 bases from J; bases unmatched to any gene: 4. This CDR3 is 17 amino acids long. CDR1 is MNHNS and CDR2 is SASEGT in the germline V gene. The CDR3 DNA reads TGTGCCAGCAGTGCTGGACAGGGGAACTCTGGGGCCAACGTCCTGACTTTC. Translation: CASSAGQGNSGANVLTF.

This clone occurred once. The rearrangement uses TRBV6-5 and TRBJ1-4, with D possibly matching TRBD1 (5 bases). With 2 bases removed from V and 7 bases from J, the gap between germline ends came to 17 bases. Germline assignment: CDR1 MNHEY and CDR2 SVGAGI. The CDR3 spans 16 residues. The CDR3 spells CASSYARGASGEKLFF. The DNA for the CDR3 is TGTGCCAGCAGTTACGCGCGCGGGGCTTCTGGTGAAAAACTGTTTTTT.

The V and J genes are TRBV28 and TRBJ2-7; 7 bases match TRBD1. Germline V gene lookup returns CDR1 MDHEN and CDR2 SYDVKM. The CDR3 has 16 residues. V dropped 3 bases and J dropped 4; count of bases not matched to a gene: 12. CDR3 region: CASSFARWVRGYEQYF. The CDR3 nucleotides are TGTGCCAGCAGTTTTGCCCGGTGGGTCAGGGGGTACGAGCAGTACTTC.

The V and J genes are TRBV5-6 and TRBJ1-1; D is ambiguous. Germline lookup yields CDR1 SGHDT and CDR2 YYEEEE. Trimming cost V 2 bases and J 14 bases, with 13 bases left between them. The CDR3 sequence is 11 residues long. CDR3 amino acids: CASSFGQKAFF. The CDR3 coding sequence is TGTGCCAGCAGCTTCGGCCAAAAGGCGTTCTTT. Filled out from reference TRBV5-6 and TRBJ1-1, the complete variable domain reads DAGVTQSPTHLIKTRGQQVTLRCSPKSGHDTVSWYQQALGQGPQFIFQYYEEEERQRGNFPDRFSGHQFPNYSSELNVNALLLGDSALYLCASSFGQKAFFGQGTRLTVV.

The V call is TRBV5-1, the J call TRBJ1-2, with D possibly TRBD1 on 6 matching bases. V lost 0 bases, J lost 4 bases, and 22 bases lay in between. Per germline, CDR1 SGHRS and CDR2 YFSETQ. This CDR3 region has 18 residues. As DNA, the CDR3 is TGCGCCAGCAGCTTGGGGGCCTTCACAGGGCCGCGAGGCTATGGCTACACCTTC. Protein product: CASSLGAFTGPRGYGYTF. The full variable domain, in which reference TRBV5-1 and TRBJ1-2 provide the parts outside the CDR3, is KAGVTQTPRYLIKTRGQQVTLSCSPISGHRSVSWYQQTPGQGLQFLFEYFSETQRNKGNFPGRFSGRQFSNSRSEMNVSTLELGDSALYLCASSLGAFTGPRGYGYTFGSGTRLTVV.

J is TRBJ1-2 and V is TRBV19; D gene uncertain. V was trimmed by 6 bases and J by 1 base, leaving 9 bases between them. The V gene's germline CDR1 is LNHDA and CDR2 SQIVND (reference sequence). The CDR3 runs 13 residues. In DNA, the CDR3 is TGTGCCAGTAGGTTATCCGGTAACTATGGCTACACCTTC. It encodes CASRLSGNYGYTF.

This rearrangement joins TRBV7-9 to TRBJ1-2; no definite D call. Germline assignment: CDR1 SEHNR and CDR2 FQNEAQ (reference sequence). The V gene lost 4 bases and the J gene lost 4 bases, with 13 bases spanning the gap. This CDR3 contains 14 residues. The CDR3 protein is CASSWETLRYGYTF. The CDR3 DNA reads as TGTGCCAGCAGCTGGGAGACTCTGCGCTATGGCTACACCTTC. The full variable domain, with the rest looked up from reference TRBV7-9 and TRBJ1-2, is DTGVSQNPRHKITKRGQNVTFRCDPISEHNRLYWYRQTLGQGPEFLTYFQNEAQLEKSRLLSDRFSAERPKGSFSTLEIQRTEQGDSAMYLCASSWETLRYGYTFGSGTRLTVV.

This chain links TRBV5-1 with TRBJ2-3; TRBD2 is a possible D gene (5 bases). Trimming left V 1 base short and J 2 bases short, with 20 bases between. Germline loops: CDR1 SGHRS, CDR2 YFSETQ. CDR3 length equals 18 residues. The CDR3 protein is CASSLWSSPGPITDTQYF. The CDR3 region has the DNA TGCGCCAGCAGCTTGTGGTCTAGCCCCGGACCGATCACAGATACGCAGTATTTT. Based on the CDR3 plus reference TRBV5-1 and TRBJ2-3, the full variable domain is KAGVTQTPRYLIKTRGQQVTLSCSPISGHRSVSWYQQTPGQGLQFLFEYFSETQRNKGNFPGRFSGRQFSNSRSEMNVSTLELGDSALYLCASSLWSSPGPITDTQYFGPGTRLTVL.

The chain couples TRBV27 to TRBJ2-7; possible D gene TRBD1, 7 bases. The germline CDR1 and CDR2 sequences are MNHEY and SMNVEV (reference sequence). The CDR3 runs 15 residues. V dropped 2 bases and J dropped 2 bases, with 13 bases sitting between them. The CDR3: CASSLAGQSAYEQYF. As DNA, the CDR3 is TGTGCCAGCAGTTTAGCGGGACAGTCTGCCTACGAGCAGTACTTC.

The chain carries TRBV2 and TRBJ1-4; D not certain. V shed 11 bases and J shed 5 bases, with 15 bases lying between them. Germline-derived CDR1 and CDR2 are SNHLY and FYNNEI. The CDR3 is 13 residues long. CDR3 sequence (DNA): TGTGCCTGCACCCGGGATAGGAATGAAAAACTGTTTTTT. The encoded protein is CACTRDRNEKLFF.

This chain joins TRBV6-2 or TRBV6-3 and TRBJ1-6; D is ambiguous. Germline-derived CDR1 and CDR2 are MNHEY and SVGEGT. The V end was cut by 0 bases, the J end by 0 bases, with 18 bases between. The CDR3 covers 20 residues. CDR3 DNA sequence: TGTGCCAGCAGTTACTCGAGCGGTTTAGGAGGAAGCTCCTATAATTCACCCCTCCACTTT. Translated: CASSYSSGLGGSSYNSPLHF.

This clone was seen a single time. The chain has TRBV30 and TRBJ1-1, with 8 bases matching TRBD1. The CDR3 consists of 15 residues. Germline loops: CDR1 GTSNPN, CDR2 SVGIG (reference sequence). The CDR3 region has the DNA TGTGCTGTACGGTATGTAGACAGGGGGAACACTGAAGCTTTCTTT. This encodes CAVRYVDRGNTEAFF.

The chain couples TRBV7-9 to TRBJ1-1; D perhaps matches TRBD1 (6 bases). The CDR3 contains 13 residues. V shed 4 bases and J shed 4 bases, with 10 bases lying between them. Germline V CDR1 and CDR2: SEHNR, FQNEAQ (reference sequence). Here the CDR3 reads CASSSPRGTEAFF. In DNA, the CDR3 is TGTGCCAGCAGCTCTCCCAGGGGCACTGAAGCTTTCTTT.

The genes are TRBV11-3 and TRBJ2-5; perhaps TRBD2 as D (5 bases). The V end lost 1 base, the J end lost 2 bases, and 14 bases lay between the germline ends. This CDR3 contains 16 residues. CDR1 is SGHNT, CDR2 YENEEA, per germline. The CDR3 loop reads CASSLGGRSIQETQYF. CDR3 coding DNA: TGTGCCAGCAGCTTAGGAGGGAGATCAATACAAGAGACCCAGTACTTC.

The CDR3 here is CASRTGGTNYGYTF. Here the CDR3 DNA reads TGTGCCAGCAGAACAGGAGGTACTAACTATGGCTACACCTTC. This chain uses TRBV28 with TRBJ1-2; tentatively, D is TRBD1 (5 bases). The germline CDR1 and CDR2 sequences are MDHEN and SYDVKM. The V and J ends lost 6 bases and 0 bases respectively, with 11 bases between them. CDR3 size: 14 residues.

The CDR3 region has the DNA TGTGCCAGCAGCTCTCGCGGCCAAGAGACCCAGTACTTC. Translation gives CASSSRGQETQYF. V gene TRBV13 combines with J gene TRBJ2-5; D unresolved. Per the germline V gene, CDR1 is PRHDT and CDR2 is FYEKMQ (reference sequence). The CDR3 covers 13 residues. V was cut by 4 bases and J by 1 base, with 7 bases left in between.

This clone was counted once. The chain couples TRBV27 to TRBJ2-3, with a weak D call TRBD2 (6 bases). The germline V and J ends were trimmed by 5 bases and 1 base, with 28 bases remaining between them. This CDR3 has 20 amino acids. The germline V gene has CDR1 MNHEY and CDR2 SMNVEV (reference sequence). The chain's CDR3 is CASSKSGTSAYVGGTDTQYF. CDR3 nucleotide sequence: TGTGCCAGCAGTAAATCCGGGACTTCGGCATACGTTGGTGGCACAGATACGCAGTATTTT.

The CDR3: CASTHGGGSPLHF. DNA of the CDR3: TGTGCCAGCACTCATGGGGGGGGATCACCCCTCCACTTT. The rearrangement uses TRBV12-3 or TRBV12-4 and TRBJ1-6, with D possibly TRBD1 on 5 matching bases. CDR3 length: 13 amino acids. The ends were cut back, 7 bases at V and 10 bases at J, with 14 bases in the middle.

The J gene is TRBJ1-2, the V gene TRBV29-1; unclear D gene. Germline V gene sequence: CDR1 SQVTM, CDR2 ANQGSEA. The CDR3 runs 11 residues. The ends were cut back, 5 bases at V and 3 bases at J, with 7 bases in the middle. Here the CDR3 reads CSVPGDYGYTF. CDR3 nucleotide sequence: TGCAGCGTTCCCGGGGACTATGGCTACACCTTC.

CDR3 nucleotides: TGTGCCAGCAGCGTTCCCTGCCTGGGTCGGGACGCCTCTGGAAACACCATATATTTT. Protein sequence: CASSVPCLGRDASGNTIYF. The chain links TRBV9 to TRBJ1-3, with TRBD1 as a possible D gene (5 bases). Germline CDR1 and CDR2: SGDLS and YYNGEE. The CDR3 is 19 residues long. V was shortened by 2 bases and J by 0 bases, with 21 bases between the two germline ends.

This chain joins TRBV6-5 and TRBJ1-5; no clear D gene. The length of the CDR3 is 15 residues. Germline CDR1 and CDR2: MNHEY and SVGAGI. Trimming removed 6 bases at V and 2 bases at J, with 14 bases between. The DNA for the CDR3 is TGTGCCAGCAGAGCCTATTCTTCTGGCAATCAGCCCCAGCATTTT. Protein: CASRAYSSGNQPQHF.